The 29 T cell receptor beta chains below all came from one sample that was sequenced in a study of blood T cell repertoires in COVID-19. Sequenced by immunoSEQ multiplex PCR; TCRdb stores in-frame clones only, minus some. The repertoire holds under 120,000 clones, with under 80% as singletons. The sample comprised peripheral blood. These receptors were obtained from a man aged 65 to 79 with active or convalescent COVID-19.

The chain couples TRBV21-1 to TRBJ1-2. TRBV21-1 is recorded as a pseudogene. CDR3 length equals 16 residues. This CDR3 is CASSIYFPPGGYGYTF. The CDR3 nucleotides are TGTGCCAGCAGCATCTATTTCCCCCCCGGTGGCTATGGCTACACCTTC.

V is TRBV5-1 and J is TRBJ1-1, with D hard to call. The CDR3 length is 13 residues. V shed 2 bases and J shed 4 bases, with 9 bases lying between them. Germline assignment: CDR1 SGHRS and CDR2 YFSETQ. CDR3 in DNA: TGCGCCAGCAGCTTTGAACCGAGCACTGAAGCTTTCTTT. It codes for CASSFEPSTEAFF.

This chain joins TRBV5-4 and TRBJ2-2; a weak D match, TRBD1 (6 bases). The CDR3 is 16 residues long. CDR1 and CDR2 from the germline V gene are SGHNT and YYREEE (reference sequence). Deletions cut 1 base from V and 1 base from J, with 11 bases between. The CDR3, as DNA: TGTGCCAGCAGCTTGCGACAACAGGGGAACACCGGGGAGCTGTTTTTT. Translating it yields CASSLRQQGNTGELFF.

The chain links TRBV7-8 to TRBJ1-5, with D unclear. The CDR3 runs to 14 residues. Looked up from germline, CDR1 is SGHVS and CDR2 is FQNEAQ. The V and J ends lost 3 bases and 4 bases respectively, with 10 bases between them. Written as DNA, the CDR3 is TGTGCCAGCAGCTTGACGACGGGGAATCAGCCCCAGCATTTT. Translated, it gives CASSLTTGNQPQHF.

This clone was observed at least ten times. The chain combines TRBV7-2 with TRBJ2-5, with TRBD2 matching over 9 bases. Germline assignment: CDR1 SGHTA and CDR2 FQGNSA. The J segment lost 7 bases and the V segment lost 2 bases, leaving 5 bases of the junction unmatched. The CDR3 consists of 14 residues. The CDR3 loop reads CASSLSSGVGTQYF. DNA of the CDR3: TGTGCCAGCAGCTTATCTAGCGGGGTTGGGACCCAGTACTTC.

V is TRBV12-3 or TRBV12-4 and J is TRBJ1-1; D not resolved. V was trimmed by 3 bases and J by 3 bases, leaving 8 bases between them. The CDR3 spans 13 residues. This CDR3 reads CASSFGQDTEAFF. The CDR3 DNA sequence: TGTGCCAGCAGTTTTGGGCAGGACACTGAAGCTTTCTTT.

The rearrangement joins TRBV10-3 to TRBJ2-1; 10 bases are a match to TRBD2. The CDR3 totals 14 residues. Germline CDR1 reads ENHRY; CDR2 reads SYGVKD. Trimming cost V 8 bases and J 8 bases; bases outside gene matches: 9. In DNA, the CDR3 is TGTGCCATCCGAGCTAGCGGGAGTAGTGATGAGCAGTTCTTC. Translated: CAIRASGSSDEQFF.

This clone appeared once. The chain uses TRBV30 and TRBJ2-3; no definite D call. The CDR3 covers 15 residues. V was clipped by 1 base and J by 2 bases, with 13 bases between them. The germline V gene has CDR1 GTSNPN and CDR2 SVGIG (reference sequence). The chain's CDR3 is CAWSEDGVYTDTQYF. The CDR3 nucleotides read TGTGCCTGGAGTGAAGACGGAGTTTACACAGATACGCAGTATTTT. Full variable domain (rest looked up from reference TRBV30 and TRBJ2-3): SQTIHQWPATLVQPVGSPLSLECTVEGTSNPNLYWYRQAAGRGLQLLFYSVGIGQISSEVPQNLSASRPQDRQFILSSKKLLLSDSGFYLCAWSEDGVYTDTQYFGPGTRLTVL.

The rearrangement uses TRBV9 and TRBJ2-7, with D hard to call. This CDR3 spans 13 amino acids. The germline V and J ends were trimmed by 0 bases and 7 bases, with 11 bases remaining between them. In germline, CDR1 is SGDLS, CDR2 YYNGEE. As DNA, the CDR3 is TGTGCCAGCAGCGTAGCTCAGCGAAGGGAGCAGTACTTC. Encoded protein: CASSVAQRREQYF.

The chain has TRBV28 and TRBJ1-2; TRBD1 matches 10 bases. Trimming took 6 bases from V and 7 from J; bases not matched to a gene: 8. The CDR3 totals 14 residues. Per the germline V gene, CDR1 is MDHEN and CDR2 is SYDVKM. The CDR3 coding sequence is TGTGCCAGCAGAAGAGGACAGGGGGTGGCTGGCTACACCTTC. Residues: CASRRGQGVAGYTF.

V gene TRBV7-9 combines with J gene TRBJ2-7; D possibly corresponds to TRBD2 (5 bases). The CDR3 contains 12 residues. The germline CDR1 and CDR2 sequences are SEHNR and FQNEAQ (reference sequence). Trimming shortened V by 6 bases and J by 4 bases, and 10 bases separated the two germline ends. CDR3 DNA: TGTGCCAGCAGTCGGACTGAGTACGAGCAGTACTTC. It translates to CASSRTEYEQYF.

This clone was counted only a few times. The chain links TRBV29-1 to TRBJ2-5; D is uncertain. Germline V gives CDR1 SQVTM, CDR2 ANQGSEA. The V end was cut by 5 bases, the J end by 3 bases, with 10 bases between. The length of the CDR3 is 12 residues. CDR3 region: CSVYDIEETQYF. For the CDR3, the DNA is TGCAGCGTTTACGACATAGAAGAGACCCAGTACTTC. The whole variable domain, remainder taken from reference TRBV29-1 and TRBJ2-5, is SAVISQKPSRDICQRGTSLTIQCQVDSQVTMMFWYRQQPGQSLTLIATANQGSEATYESGFVIDKFPISRPNLTFSTLTVSNMSPEDSSIYLCSVYDIEETQYFGPGTRLLVL.

The V and J genes are TRBV18 and TRBJ1-1, with D uncertain. Germline V gene data show CDR1 as KGHSH and CDR2 as LQKENI. The CDR3 consists of 15 residues. Trimming took off 0 bases at V and 4 bases at J, with 12 bases between the two ends. CDR3 in amino acids: CASSPPLGGSTEAFF. The CDR3 DNA reads TGTGCCAGCTCACCACCGCTGGGAGGAAGCACTGAAGCTTTCTTT. Filled out from reference TRBV18 and TRBJ1-1, the complete variable domain reads NAGVMQNPRHLVRRRGQEARLRCSPMKGHSHVYWYRQLPEEGLKFMVYLQKENIIDESGMPKERFSAEFPKEGPSILRIQQVVRGDSAAYFCASSPPLGGSTEAFFGQGTRLTVV.

The chain recombines TRBV20-1 with TRBJ1-5; perhaps TRBD1 as D (5 bases). Trimming took 3 bases from V and 7 from J, leaving 10 bases between them. Germline CDR1 is DFQATT and CDR2 is SNEGSKA (reference sequence). The CDR3 is 12 amino acids. The CDR3 DNA is TGCAGTGCTAGTTTAGGGGAACAGCCCCAGCATTTT. It is translated as CSASLGEQPQHF.

V and J are TRBV7-2 and TRBJ1-2, with 8 bases aligning to TRBD1. With 5 bases clipped from V and 0 bases from J, the junction kept 5 bases outside the gene matches. The germline gives CDR1 SGHTA, CDR2 FQGNSA. This CDR3 spans 15 amino acids. CDR3 in amino acids: CASSQGAGTNYGYTF. The CDR3 bases are TGTGCCAGCAGCCAGGGGGCTGGAACTAACTATGGCTACACCTTC.

The chain has TRBV28 and TRBJ2-3; 8 bases match TRBD1. V lost 3 bases, J lost 0 bases, and 2 bases stayed unmatched. This CDR3 comprises 15 residues. Germline V gives CDR1 MDHEN, CDR2 SYDVKM. CDR3 nucleotide sequence: TGTGCCAGCAGTTTTCGACAGGGGAGCACAGATACGCAGTATTTT. Translation gives CASSFRQGSTDTQYF.

J is TRBJ1-3 and V is TRBV2; unclear D gene. Germline V gene data show CDR1 as SNHLY and CDR2 as FYNNEI. This CDR3 has 15 amino acids. V lost 2 bases to trimming and J lost 4 bases, with 12 bases between them. The CDR3 sequence: CASSEREGSGNTIYF. CDR3 sequence (DNA): TGTGCCAGCAGTGAAAGAGAGGGATCAGGAAACACCATATATTTT.

Only one count was recorded for this clone. This chain connects TRBV27 to TRBJ2-5; 8 bases are shared with TRBD1. J lost 7 bases, V lost 5 bases, and 12 bases had no gene match. This CDR3 contains 15 residues. Per the germline V gene, CDR1 is MNHEY and CDR2 is SMNVEV (reference sequence). CDR3 sequence (DNA): TGTGCCAGCAGTAACTCTCGGACAGGGCCTAGGACCCAGTACTTC. It translates to CASSNSRTGPRTQYF.

V and J are TRBV5-6 and TRBJ1-1; D not resolved. The CDR3 has 13 amino acids. Germline V gene data show CDR1 as SGHDT and CDR2 as YYEEEE. With 0 bases removed from V and 0 bases from J, the gap between germline ends came to 3 bases. CDR3 coding DNA: TGTGCCAGCAGCTTGGCAGTGAACACTGAAGCTTTCTTT. This gives the protein CASSLAVNTEAFF.

V is TRBV5-1 and J is TRBJ2-1; 8 positions match TRBD1. The CDR3 length is 15 residues. Germline loops: CDR1 SGHRS, CDR2 YFSETQ. The V segment lost 3 bases and the J segment 9 bases; nucleotides outside the gene matches: 11. The CDR3: CASSSLGQGHGEQFF. Here the CDR3 DNA reads TGCGCCAGCAGCTCCCTTGGACAGGGACATGGTGAGCAGTTCTTC.

The chain links TRBV6-4 to TRBJ1-1, with D maybe TRBD1 (5 bases). This CDR3 spans 14 amino acids. Germline CDR1 is MRHNA and CDR2 is SNTAGT. V lost 3 bases and J lost 3, with 11 bases in between. CDR3 sequence (DNA): TGTGCCAGCAGTGAGGCGCTAGGGGACACTGAAGCTTTCTTT. Its translation: CASSEALGDTEAFF.

The J gene is TRBJ1-4, the V gene TRBV7-9, with 8 bases identical to TRBD1. Germline CDR1 SEHNR, CDR2 FQNEAQ (reference sequence). V shed 4 bases and J 2 bases; nucleotides not matched to a gene: 6. The CDR3 is 16 amino acids. As DNA, the CDR3 is TGTGCCAGCAGCTCCCGACAGGGGATCACTAATGAAAAACTGTTTTTT. It is translated as CASSSRQGITNEKLFF.

The chain joins TRBV27 to TRBJ2-7, with TRBD2 matching 11 bases. The CDR3 length is 17 residues. Unmatched junction bases numbered 7, after V lost 1 base and J lost 2 bases. Per germline, CDR1 MNHEY and CDR2 SMNVEV (reference sequence). The CDR3 nucleotides are TGTGCCAGCAGTTTATATCCCGGGACTAGCGGAACCTACGAGCAGTACTTC. It translates to CASSLYPGTSGTYEQYF.

The gene calls are TRBV20-1 and TRBJ2-1; possible D gene TRBD2, 6 bases. This CDR3 contains 14 residues. Per the germline V gene, CDR1 is DFQATT and CDR2 is SNEGSKA (reference sequence). The V and J ends lost 3 bases and 3 bases respectively, with 12 bases between them. CDR3 nucleotides: TGCAGTGCTAGTATTAGCGGAAACTACAATGAGCAGTTCTTC. It is translated as CSASISGNYNEQFF.

The rearrangement joins TRBV5-1 to TRBJ2-2; 7 bases align to TRBD1. The length of the CDR3 is 15 residues. Germline CDR1 is SGHRS and CDR2 is YFSETQ. J was trimmed by 0 bases and V by 4 bases; bases with no gene match: 3. The CDR3 nucleotides are TGCGCCAGCAGCCCCGGGACAGCGAACACCGGGGAGCTGTTTTTT. This gives the protein CASSPGTANTGELFF.

The chain employs TRBV5-1 and TRBJ1-1; TRBD1 agrees at 9 bases. This CDR3 spans 15 amino acids. V lost 0 bases, J lost 10 bases, and 10 bases stayed unmatched. In germline, CDR1 is SGHRS, CDR2 YFSETQ. The CDR3 loop reads CASSLGTGDISVAFF. CDR3 bases: TGCGCCAGCAGCTTGGGGACAGGGGACATCTCGGTAGCTTTCTTT.

The chain employs TRBV5-1 and TRBJ2-3, with TRBD2 identical over 8 bases. This CDR3 is 16 amino acids long. Germline V gene sequence: CDR1 SGHRS, CDR2 YFSETQ. Losses at the gene ends were 0 bases for V and 3 bases for J; bases not matched to a gene: 6. The DNA of the CDR3 is TGCGCCAGCAGCTTGGAACGCGGGGGGAGGACAGATACGCAGTATTTT. Encoded protein: CASSLERGGRTDTQYF. The entire variable domain, with the rest obtained from reference TRBV5-1 and TRBJ2-3, is as follows: KAGVTQTPRYLIKTRGQQVTLSCSPISGHRSVSWYQQTPGQGLQFLFEYFSETQRNKGNFPGRFSGRQFSNSRSEMNVSTLELGDSALYLCASSLERGGRTDTQYFGPGTRLTVL.

The chain links TRBV11-2 to TRBJ1-1, with D hard to call. Trimming removed 6 bases from V and 7 bases from J, with 9 bases in between. The V gene's germline CDR1 is SGHAT and CDR2 FQNNGV. This CDR3 has 11 residues. The CDR3 spells CASSMTLEAFF. DNA for the CDR3: TGTGCCAGCAGTATGACACTTGAAGCTTTCTTT.

The chain uses TRBV24-1 and TRBJ2-3, with D possibly matching TRBD2 (5 bases). The CDR3 consists of 13 residues. Germline V gives CDR1 KGHDR, CDR2 SFDVKD. Trimming left V 7 bases short and J 1 base short, with 8 bases between. The CDR3 reads CATRDSGTDTQYF. The CDR3 DNA sequence: TGTGCCACCAGGGACTCGGGCACAGATACGCAGTATTTT.